This TCR beta chain comes out of a study of blood T cell repertoires in COVID-19. Background on the study: Samples representing acute and convalescent COVID-19 were sourced from the United States, Italy and Spain. Sample material is recorded as cDNA or gDNA derived from T cells, B-cell-depleted T cells, or PBMCs.

As handled by the study authors: The assay estimated nucleated cells by amplifying reference gene primers. The table came from immunoSEQ multiplex PCR; TCRdb's copy has only in-frame clones and leaves some out. V and J calls and clone size are those listed in that table; D and trimming were worked out from the DNA. The sample carries about 90,000 clones, approximately 80% recorded once. V was shortened by 0 bases and J by 3 bases, with 10 bases between the two germline ends. The CDR3 covers 15 residues. Looked up from germline, CDR1 is SGHRS and CDR2 is YFSETQ. V gene TRBV5-1 combines with J gene TRBJ1-3, with D unclear. This TCR was sampled from a woman in her 70s with acute or convalescent COVID-19. The material sequenced was peripheral blood. CDR3 sequence: CASSLAGSLGNTIYF. In DNA, the CDR3 is TGCGCCAGCAGCTTGGCGGGGTCGCTTGGAAACACCATATATTTT.